Included here is one T cell receptor beta chain sequence, with context. Together with a sample-barcoded 5' primer, a J-beta primer mix was included in a second PCR lasting roughly 6 to 12 cycles. Every sample gave at least 2.5 million paired-end reads containing CDR3. TCRdb reprocessed the 5' RACE reads with MiXCR, giving one entry per CDR3 protein. This sample yields around 500,000 distinct CDR3 sequences, of which about 29% are seen a single time; 3% to 4.5% belongs to the top ten. These data originate in a study of blood T cells in healthy people across ages. These data also featured in a second study, about T cells of mothers and their children. According to that study: A few healthy Caucasian mothers, along with their six children, served as the donors. Mothers gave over 8 million TCR beta CDR3 reads each, and children 3 million to 3.5 million each.

This receptor was obtained from a boy aged 2 to 9 in good health. Sequencing was performed on blood.

This chain's CDR3 is CASSPAGTQPQHF. The CDR3 coding sequence is TGCGCCAGCAGCCCCGCGGGTACCCAGCCCCAGCATTTT. This chain uses TRBV5-1 with TRBJ1-5; D unresolved. This CDR3 region has 13 residues. Germline values: CDR1 SGHRS, CDR2 YFSETQ. Trimming stripped 4 bases from V and 7 bases from J, with 12 bases between.